The 21 T cell receptor beta chains below come from one sample, sequenced in a study of technical replicates of blood from a handful of donors (dated by TCRdb to between 2016 and 2019). Library prep was done by the immunoSEQ multiplex PCR assay. This is the immuneACCESS table as TCRdb keeps it, with only in-frame sequences that have V and J called. A part of the clones is gone; compared with another copy, unresolved V genes explain less than half, and the rest is unexplained. The sample table records 80,000 or so clones; about 94% of these occur just once. The ten most abundant clones make up 0.3% to 0.4% of the sample. Sequencing was carried out using T cells isolated from PBMCs. These receptors originate from a human donor in good health.

The gene calls are TRBV4-1 and TRBJ1-4; no reliable D call. This CDR3 comprises 19 residues. V was cut by 4 bases and J by 0 bases, with 21 bases left in between. In germline, CDR1 is MGHRA, CDR2 YSYEKL. DNA of the CDR3: TGCGCCAGCAGCCTCTACTCGAGGGCAGCGGAGACAACTAATGAAAAACTGTTTTTT. This translates into CASSLYSRAAETTNEKLFF.

The chain joins TRBV10-1 to TRBJ2-5, with a tentative D call TRBD2 (5 bases). This CDR3 region has 15 residues. Trimming stripped 0 bases from V and 5 bases from J, with 13 bases between. The germline V gene has CDR1 WNHNN and CDR2 SYGVQD (reference sequence). CDR3 in DNA: TGCGCCAGCAGTGAGTCCTTGCCGGGGTTCGAGACCCAGTACTTC. It translates to CASSESLPGFETQYF.

The V call is TRBV13, the J call TRBJ2-1, with D possibly being TRBD1 (5 bases). Trimming took off 5 bases at V and 2 bases at J, with 16 bases between the two ends. CDR3 length equals 16 residues. Germline lookup yields CDR1 PRHDT and CDR2 FYEKMQ (reference sequence). CDR3 nucleotides: TGTGCCAGCAGCGCAGCTGGGGCACGTACCTACAATGAGCAGTTCTTC. Amino acid sequence: CASSAAGARTYNEQFF. Full variable domain (outside the CDR3, taken from reference TRBV13 and TRBJ2-1): AAGVIQSPRHLIKEKRETATLKCYPIPRHDTVYWYQQGPGQDPQFLISFYEKMQSDKGSIPDRFSAQQFSDYHSELNMSSLELGDSALYFCASSAAGARTYNEQFFGPGTRLTVL.

The chain recombines TRBV4-1 with TRBJ1-5; TRBD1 matches at 7 bases. Germline loops: CDR1 MGHRA, CDR2 YSYEKL. The CDR3 spans 15 residues. The V gene end was trimmed by 2 bases and the J gene end by 3 bases; junction bases not matched to a gene: 4. CDR3 in DNA: TGCGCCAGCAGCCAACCGACAGGGAACAATCAGCCCCAGCATTTT. Residues: CASSQPTGNNQPQHF.

V and J are TRBV7-2 and TRBJ2-1, with D possibly being TRBD2 (5 bases). From germline, CDR1 is SGHTA and CDR2 FQGNSA. The CDR3 loop spans 13 amino acids. Between the trimmed V and J ends, which lost 5 bases and 3 bases, there was a span of 8 bases. Here the CDR3 DNA reads TGTGCCAGCAGCGTTACTAGCTACAATGAGCAGTTCTTC. It codes for CASSVTSYNEQFF.

The count of this clone is one. The chain couples TRBV6-5 to TRBJ1-6, with D perhaps TRBD1 (6 bases). Deletions cut 2 bases from V and 7 bases from J, with 12 bases between. Per the germline V gene, CDR1 is MNHEY and CDR2 is SVGAGI. The CDR3 consists of 15 residues. Written as DNA, the CDR3 is TGTGCCAGCAGTTACGCGCAGGGGCAAAATTCACCCCTCCACTTT. As protein: CASSYAQGQNSPLHF.

Here the CDR3 reads CARSLDIGNTIYF. In nucleotides, the CDR3 is TGTGCCAGAAGCCTGGACATTGGAAACACCATATATTTT. This rearrangement joins TRBV7-5 to TRBJ1-3; whether TRBD1, the table's D call, matches the DNA was not checked. TRBV7-5 is annotated as a pseudogene. The CDR3 consists of 13 residues.

In this sample, this clone is medium-sized. The V and J genes are TRBV9 and TRBJ2-6; no definite D call. Trimming took off 0 bases at V and 0 bases at J, with 7 bases between the two ends. The CDR3 has 16 amino acids. CDR1 is SGDLS, CDR2 YYNGEE, per germline. CDR3 residues: CASSVGSGSGANVLTF. The CDR3 coding sequence is TGTGCCAGCAGCGTAGGTTCGGGCTCTGGGGCCAACGTCCTGACTTTC.

This clone was observed a single time. J is TRBJ2-3 and V is TRBV4-3; D not resolved. Germline V gene lookup returns CDR1 LGHNA and CDR2 YSLEER. V gave up 0 bases and J gave up 3 bases, with 4 bases separating them. There are 13 residues in the CDR3. The CDR3 DNA is TGCGCCAGCAGCCAAGATTTAACAGATACGCAGTATTTT. It translates to CASSQDLTDTQYF.

The gene calls are TRBV4-2 and TRBJ2-7, with D maybe TRBD1 (5 bases). V lost 1 base to trimming and J lost 3 bases, with 10 bases between them. CDR3 length equals 14 residues. The germline gives CDR1 LGHNA, CDR2 YNFKEQ. The CDR3 protein is CASSQALQGYEQYF. The DNA of the CDR3 is TGTGCCAGCAGCCAAGCATTGCAGGGCTACGAGCAGTACTTC.

In DNA, the CDR3 is TGCAGCGTTGAGTATGACATGTACCCCGAGCAGTACTTC. Translated, it gives CSVEYDMYPEQYF. J is TRBJ2-7 and V is TRBV29-1; D gene uncertain. Per the germline V gene, CDR1 is SQVTM and CDR2 is ANQGSEA. The V end was cut by 3 bases, the J end by 6 bases, with 15 bases between. The CDR3 contains 13 residues.

The V call is TRBV10-3, the J call TRBJ1-2; 10 bases match TRBD1. Germline V CDR1 and CDR2: ENHRY, SYGVKD. V lost 4 bases and J lost 6; bases outside the gene matches: 2. This CDR3 has 13 amino acids. The CDR3 sequence is CAISGGTGDGYTF. The CDR3 region has the DNA TGTGCCATCAGTGGGGGGACAGGGGATGGCTACACCTTC.

This chain links TRBV7-9 with TRBJ2-3; the match to TRBD1 covers 7 bases. The germline CDR1 and CDR2 sequences are SEHNR and FQNEAQ (reference sequence). The CDR3 is 14 residues long. V shed 5 bases, J shed 2 bases, and the junction held 4 bases outside the gene matches. The CDR3 protein is CASSIGQVTDTQYF. The CDR3 region has the DNA TGTGCCAGCAGCATAGGACAGGTCACAGATACGCAGTATTTT.

This clone occurred once. This chain links TRBV7-9 with TRBJ2-7; D is undetermined. The germline V gene encodes CDR1 SEHNR and CDR2 FQNEAQ (reference sequence). V dropped 3 bases and J dropped 2 bases, with 8 bases sitting between them. The CDR3 sequence is 13 residues long. In DNA form, the CDR3 reads TGTGCCAGCAGCTTGAGTGCCCCCTACGAGCAGTACTTC. This codes for CASSLSAPYEQYF. Based on the CDR3 plus reference TRBV7-9 and TRBJ2-7, the full variable domain is DTGVSQNPRHKITKRGQNVTFRCDPISEHNRLYWYRQTLGQGPEFLTYFQNEAQLEKSRLLSDRFSAERPKGSFSTLEIQRTEQGDSAMYLCASSLSAPYEQYFGPGTRLTVT.

The J gene is TRBJ1-2, the V gene TRBV10-2; D is perhaps TRBD1 (6 bases). This CDR3 comprises 14 residues. Trimming left V 6 bases short and J 3 bases short, with 14 bases between. CDR1 and CDR2 from the germline V gene are WSHSY and SAAADI. The DNA for the CDR3 is TGCGCCAGCAGGGAGACAGGCATTGACTATGGCTACACCTTC. Protein: CASRETGIDYGYTF.

This clone has only one observation. The chain employs TRBV7-6 and TRBJ2-2; 10 bases align to TRBD2. The CDR3 is 16 amino acids. Germline V gives CDR1 SGHVS, CDR2 FNYEAQ. V gave up 1 base and J gave up 3 bases; unmatched junction bases: 2. The CDR3 sequence: CASSLVLAGYTGELFF. The CDR3 coding sequence is TGTGCCAGCAGCTTAGTACTAGCGGGATACACCGGGGAGCTGTTTTTT.

V gene TRBV27 combines with J gene TRBJ2-2; D remains unclear. The CDR3 totals 15 residues. V was shortened by 1 base and J by 1 base, with 7 bases between the two germline ends. Per the germline V gene, CDR1 is MNHEY and CDR2 is SMNVEV (reference sequence). The CDR3 DNA sequence: TGTGCCAGCAGTTTATACCGGGTGAACACCGGGGAGCTGTTTTTT. This translates into CASSLYRVNTGELFF.

The chain recombines TRBV7-8 with TRBJ1-1, with no clear D. Per germline, CDR1 SGHVS and CDR2 FQNEAQ. The CDR3 loop spans 13 amino acids. V lost 0 bases to trimming and J lost 13 bases, with 15 bases between them. CDR3 in amino acids: CASSLAPGRSIFF. CDR3 DNA sequence: TGTGCCAGCAGCTTAGCGCCCGGGAGGAGTATTTTCTTT.

This clone was recorded once. The chain links TRBV6-5 to TRBJ2-5, with 8 bases fitting TRBD1. The CDR3 totals 14 residues. Germline CDR1 reads MNHEY; CDR2 reads SVGAGI. Trimming removed 7 bases from V and 3 bases from J; junction bases left unmatched: 7. The CDR3 nucleotides are TGTGCCAGCATCGAACAGGGGGTGAAAGAGACCCAGTACTTC. Translating gives CASIEQGVKETQYF.

This chain connects TRBV6-1 to TRBJ2-5; TRBD2 is a possible D gene (6 bases). Germline assignment: CDR1 MNHNS and CDR2 SASEGT. V was trimmed by 2 bases and J by 2 bases, leaving 12 bases between them. The CDR3 has 15 amino acids. As DNA, the CDR3 is TGTGCCAGCAGTGAACTGAGCGGACTACAAGAGACCCAGTACTTC. Translation: CASSELSGLQETQYF.

This clone was seen once. V and J are TRBV27 and TRBJ1-5; a weak D match, TRBD1 (6 bases). Between the trimmed V and J ends, which lost 6 bases and 8 bases, there was a span of 23 bases. The CDR3 consists of 16 residues. Per germline, CDR1 MNHEY and CDR2 SMNVEV (reference sequence). The CDR3: CASRREGSGVFEPQHF. DNA for the CDR3: TGTGCCAGCAGGAGAGAGGGGTCAGGGGTTTTTGAGCCCCAGCATTTT.